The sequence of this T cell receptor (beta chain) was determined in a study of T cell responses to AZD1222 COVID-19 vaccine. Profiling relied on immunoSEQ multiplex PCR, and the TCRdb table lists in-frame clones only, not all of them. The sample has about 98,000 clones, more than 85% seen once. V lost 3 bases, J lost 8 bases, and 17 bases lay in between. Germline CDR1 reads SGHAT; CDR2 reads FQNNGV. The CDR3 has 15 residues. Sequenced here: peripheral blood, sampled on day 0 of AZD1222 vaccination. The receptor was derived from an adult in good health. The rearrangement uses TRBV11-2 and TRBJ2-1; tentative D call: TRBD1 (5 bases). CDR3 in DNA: TGTGCCAGCAGCTTCCGGGTCAGTAGGGGTCATGAGCAGTTCTTC. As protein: CASSFRVSRGHEQFF. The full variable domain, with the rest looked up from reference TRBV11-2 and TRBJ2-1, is EAGVAQSPRYKIIEKRQSVAFWCNPISGHATLYWYQQILGQGPKLLIQFQNNGVVDDSQLPKDRFSAERLKGVDSTLKIQPAKLEDSAVYLCASSFRVSRGHEQFFGPGTRLTVL.